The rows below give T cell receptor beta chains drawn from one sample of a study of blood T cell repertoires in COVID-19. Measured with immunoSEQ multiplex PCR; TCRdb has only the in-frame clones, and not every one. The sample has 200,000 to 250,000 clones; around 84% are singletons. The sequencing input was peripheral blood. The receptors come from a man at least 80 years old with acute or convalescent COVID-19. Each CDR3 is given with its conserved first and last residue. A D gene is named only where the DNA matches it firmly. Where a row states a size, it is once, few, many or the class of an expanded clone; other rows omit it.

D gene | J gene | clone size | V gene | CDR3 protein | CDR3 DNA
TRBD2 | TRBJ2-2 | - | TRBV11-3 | CASSLVSAGVSGELFF | TGTGCCAGCAGCTTAGTCAGCGCGGGAGTATCCGGGGAGCTGTTTTTT
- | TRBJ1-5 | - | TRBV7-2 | CASSSDGQLNQPQHF | TGTGCCAGCAGCTCCGACGGACAGTTGAATCAGCCCCAGCATTTT
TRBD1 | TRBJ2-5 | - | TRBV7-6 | CASSPTRRRQGGETQYF | TGTGCCAGCAGCCCGACGAGACGCCGACAGGGTGGAGAGACCCAGTACTTC
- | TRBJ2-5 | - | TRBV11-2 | CASSLAGSREETQYF | TGTGCCAGCAGCTTGGCAGGGTCCAGGGAAGAGACCCAGTACTTC
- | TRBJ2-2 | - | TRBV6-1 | CASSESRRSTGELFF | TGTGCCAGCAGTGAATCCCGGAGGAGCACCGGGGAGCTGTTTTTT
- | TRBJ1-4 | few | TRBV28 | CASSFGGTNEKLFF | TGTGCCAGCAGTTTTGGGGGCACTAATGAAAAACTGTTTTTT
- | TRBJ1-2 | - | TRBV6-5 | CASSYSGRQIHGYTF | TGTGCCAGCAGTTACTCGGGCCGACAGATCCATGGCTACACCTTC
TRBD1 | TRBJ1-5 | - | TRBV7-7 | CASSLETGLNQPQHF | TGTGCTAGCAGCTTGGAGACAGGGCTTAATCAGCCCCAGCATTTT
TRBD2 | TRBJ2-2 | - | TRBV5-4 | CASRAEAGVPGELFF | TGTGCCAGCAGGGCGGAAGCGGGAGTACCCGGGGAGCTGTTTTTT
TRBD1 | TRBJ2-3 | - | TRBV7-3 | CASSERQGPPKHF | TGTGCCAGCAGCGAACGACAGGGGCCCCCGAAGCATTTT
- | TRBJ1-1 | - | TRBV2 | CASMSEVVAFF | TGTGCCAGCATGAGCGAGGTTGTGGCTTTCTTT
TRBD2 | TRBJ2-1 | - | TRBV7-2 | CASSPGVAGGSYYNEQFF | TGTGCCAGCAGCCCGGGCGTAGCGGGAGGCTCGTACTACAATGAGCAGTTCTTC
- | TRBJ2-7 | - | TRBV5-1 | CASSLGRSANEQYF | TGCGCCAGCAGCTTGGGTAGAAGCGCGAACGAGCAGTACTTC
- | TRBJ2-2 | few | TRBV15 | CATSRMQGNTGELFF | TGTGCCACCAGCAGGATGCAGGGAAACACCGGGGAGCTGTTTTTT
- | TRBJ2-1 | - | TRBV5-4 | CASSARDRLNNEQFF | TGTGCCAGCAGCGCCCGCGACAGACTGAACAATGAGCAGTTCTTC
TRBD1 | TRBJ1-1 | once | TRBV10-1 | CASSYDRASLGFF | TGCGCCAGCAGCTACGACAGGGCCAGCTTAGGTTTCTTT
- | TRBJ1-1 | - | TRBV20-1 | CSASDRWNTEAFF | TGCAGTGCTAGTGACAGGTGGAACACTGAAGCTTTCTTT
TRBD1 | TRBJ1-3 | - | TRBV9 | CASSPLDRVFGNTIYF | TGTGCCAGCAGCCCGCTGGACAGGGTGTTTGGAAACACCATATATTTT
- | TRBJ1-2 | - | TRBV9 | CASSVSSGYGYTF | TGTGCCAGCAGCGTGAGCAGCGGATATGGCTACACCTTC
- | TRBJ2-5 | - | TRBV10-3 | CAISERGAETQYF | TGTGCCATCAGTGAACGCGGGGCAGAGACCCAGTACTTC
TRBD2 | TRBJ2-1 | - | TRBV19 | CASSTLGAGGFNEQFF | TGTGCCAGTAGTACCTTAGGAGCGGGGGGGTTCAATGAGCAGTTCTTC
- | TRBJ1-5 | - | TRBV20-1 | CSASPAGVSSVNQPQHF | TGCAGTGCTAGTCCGGCAGGGGTTTCGAGTGTCAATCAGCCCCAGCATTTT
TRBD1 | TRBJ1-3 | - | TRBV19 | CASRTGPSSGNTIYF | TGTGCCAGTAGGACAGGGCCAAGCTCTGGAAACACCATATATTTT
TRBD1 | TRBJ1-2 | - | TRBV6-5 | CASSTGQFYGYTF | TGTGCCAGCAGTACGGGACAGTTCTATGGCTACACCTTC
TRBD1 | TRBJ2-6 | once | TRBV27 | CASRPGQGAAGANVLTF | TGTGCCAGCAGGCCCGGACAGGGGGCCGCTGGGGCCAACGTCCTGACTTTC
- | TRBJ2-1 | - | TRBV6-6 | CASSGAANEQFF | TGTGCCAGCAGCGGTGCGGCCAATGAGCAGTTCTTC
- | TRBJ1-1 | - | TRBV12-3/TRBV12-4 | CASTRGGTEAFF | TGTGCCAGCACACGAGGGGGCACTGAAGCTTTCTTT
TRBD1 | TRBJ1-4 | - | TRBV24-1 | CATSDTTTGSNEKLFF | TGTGCCACCAGTGACACAACGACAGGGTCTAATGAAAAACTGTTTTTT
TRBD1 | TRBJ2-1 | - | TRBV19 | CASREQGVTYNEQFF | TGTGCCAGTAGGGAACAGGGGGTCACCTACAATGAGCAGTTCTTC
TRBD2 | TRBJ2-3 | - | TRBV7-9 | CASSPGTSGTDTQYF | TGTGCCAGCAGCCCCGGGACTAGCGGCACAGATACGCAGTATTTT